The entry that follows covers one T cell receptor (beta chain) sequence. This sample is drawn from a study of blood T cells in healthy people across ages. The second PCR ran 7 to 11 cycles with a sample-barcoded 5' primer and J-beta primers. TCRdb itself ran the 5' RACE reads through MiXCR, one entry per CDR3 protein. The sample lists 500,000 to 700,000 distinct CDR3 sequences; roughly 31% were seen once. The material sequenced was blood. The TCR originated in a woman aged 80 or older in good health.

CDR3 region: CASSVAGVGDEQFF. DNA of the CDR3: TGTGCCAGCAGCGTAGCAGGGGTAGGCGATGAGCAGTTCTTC. The chain is built from TRBV9 and TRBJ2-1; weak D call: TRBD1 (6 bases). This CDR3 is built from 14 residues. Germline loops: CDR1 SGDLS, CDR2 YYNGEE. Trimming took 0 bases from V and 8 from J, leaving 12 bases between them. The entire variable domain, with the rest obtained from reference TRBV9 and TRBJ2-1, is as follows: DSGVTQTPKHLITATGQRVTLRCSPRSGDLSVYWYQQSLDQGLQFLIQYYNGEERAKGNILERFSAQQFPDLHSELNLSSLELGDSALYFCASSVAGVGDEQFFGPGTRLTVL.